Each of the 32 T cell receptor beta chains below was sequenced from the same sample in a study of graft-versus-host responses after intestinal transplantation. Repertoires were generated with immunoSEQ multiplex PCR, while TCRdb's copy carries only in-frame clones and drops some. The table has some 100,000 clones, about 90% seen once. What these receptors recognize is not known. Sequences were derived from unstimulated CD8+ T cells sorted from spleen or lymph node cells, sampled before intestinal transplant. The receptor source for this set is a human donor who received an intestinal transplant.

The gene calls are TRBV7-6 and TRBJ2-1, with 14 bases identical to TRBD2. V lost 3 bases and J lost 11; bases outside the gene matches: 12. CDR3 length: 17 amino acids. The germline CDR1 and CDR2 sequences are SGHVS and FNYEAQ. The CDR3 DNA reads TGTGCCAGCAGCTTTGGTCCAGAGACTAGCGGGAGGGCCAAGCAGTTCTTC. It codes for CASSFGPETSGRAKQFF. Combining the CDR3 with reference TRBV7-6 and TRBJ2-1 gives the whole variable domain GAGVSQSPRYKVTKRGQDVALRCDPISGHVSLYWYRQALGQGPEFLTYFNYEAQQDKSGLPNDRFSAERPEGSISTLTIQRTEQRDSAMYRCASSFGPETSGRAKQFFGPGTRLTVL.

The rearrangement uses TRBV6-5 and TRBJ2-1; D is undetermined. CDR1 and CDR2 from the germline V gene are MNHEY and SVGAGI. This CDR3 region has 13 residues. Trimming removed 5 bases from V and 4 bases from J, with 9 bases in between. CDR3 protein: CASSPRLYNEQFF. The CDR3 bases are TGTGCCAGCAGTCCACGGCTATACAATGAGCAGTTCTTC.

This chain links TRBV2 with TRBJ2-5; D is possibly TRBD2 (6 bases). The CDR3 sequence is 13 residues long. Germline V gene sequence: CDR1 SNHLY, CDR2 FYNNEI. V was pared by 8 bases and J by 1 base, with 11 bases between. CDR3 sequence reads: CASHSGVQETQYF. The CDR3 DNA follows: TGTGCCAGCCACTCGGGAGTCCAAGAGACCCAGTACTTC.

The chain recombines TRBV7-9 with TRBJ2-7; a weak D match, TRBD1 (5 bases). CDR3 length equals 14 residues. Deletions cut 5 bases from V and 2 bases from J, with 13 bases between. The V gene's germline CDR1 is SEHNR and CDR2 FQNEAQ (reference sequence). Here the CDR3 reads CASSPSTDAYEQYF. For the CDR3, the DNA is TGTGCCAGCAGCCCTTCGACAGACGCCTACGAGCAGTACTTC.

The CDR3 nucleotides read TGTGCCAGTTCGGGGGAAAGCTCCTACGAGCAGTACTTC. This translates into CASSGESSYEQYF. The chain couples TRBV19 to TRBJ2-7, with TRBD2 as a possible D gene (6 bases). V was clipped by 8 bases and J by 0 bases, with 11 bases between them. Germline CDR1 reads LNHDA; CDR2 reads SQIVND (reference sequence). This CDR3 comprises 13 residues.

The gene calls are TRBV27 and TRBJ1-5; D not resolved. Germline V gene data show CDR1 as MNHEY and CDR2 as SMNVEV (reference sequence). V lost 8 bases and J lost 8, with 13 bases in between. The CDR3 is 12 residues long. The CDR3 region is CASGLNREPQHF. CDR3 DNA: TGTGCCAGCGGGCTTAACAGAGAGCCCCAGCATTTT.

V and J are TRBV19 and TRBJ1-4, with D perhaps TRBD1 (5 bases). This CDR3 comprises 16 residues. The germline V and J ends were trimmed by 5 bases and 6 bases, with 19 bases remaining between them. Germline V gene sequence: CDR1 LNHDA, CDR2 SQIVND (reference sequence). The CDR3 DNA sequence: TGTGCCAGTAGTCCAGGATGGGGCCAATTTTATGAAAAACTGTTTTTT. Amino acid sequence: CASSPGWGQFYEKLFF.

This sequence joins TRBV20-1 and TRBJ1-1; D is undetermined. The CDR3 is made up of 11 amino acids. Germline CDR1 DFQATT, CDR2 SNEGSKA (reference sequence). The germline V and J ends were trimmed by 1 base and 10 bases, with 10 bases remaining between them. The DNA for the CDR3 is TGCAGTGCTAGAGTGGACGGAGGAGCTTTCTTT. Its translation: CSARVDGGAFF.

This chain links TRBV6-6 with TRBJ1-2, with D possibly TRBD1 on 5 matching bases. This CDR3 region has 15 residues. Looked up from germline, CDR1 is MNHNY and CDR2 is SVGAGI (reference sequence). The V end was cut by 0 bases, the J end by 4 bases, with 12 bases between. CDR3 residues: CASSYSTWGGYGYTF. The DNA of the CDR3 is TGTGCCAGCAGTTACTCGACTTGGGGCGGCTATGGCTACACCTTC.

Here the CDR3 DNA reads TGTGCCAGCAGCGGGGTTATGGAGACCCAGTACTTC. Amino acids: CASSGVMETQYF. The V and J genes are TRBV14 and TRBJ2-5, with D uncertain. CDR1 and CDR2 (germline): SGHDN, FVKESK. The CDR3 has 12 residues. V lost 5 bases and J 5 bases, leaving 9 bases between the germline ends.

This clone ranks as medium-sized (0.01 to 0.1%). The chain is built from TRBV6-4 and TRBJ1-6, with 8 bases that match TRBD1. The CDR3 has 13 amino acids. Germline V CDR1 and CDR2: MRHNA, SNTAGT. The V segment lost 6 bases and the J segment 5 bases; nucleotides outside the gene matches: 0. CDR3 in amino acids: CASRDRDNSPLHF. CDR3 DNA: TGTGCCAGCAGGGACAGGGATAATTCACCCCTCCACTTT.

The chain employs TRBV15 and TRBJ2-3; 7 nucleotides match TRBD2. Looked up from germline, CDR1 is LNHNV and CDR2 is YYDKDF (reference sequence). There are 15 residues in the CDR3. Germline trimming cut 5 bases from V and 6 bases from J; bases unmatched to any gene: 11. CDR3 DNA sequence: TGTGCCACCAGCCAAGATCTGGGCGGGAGTGATACGCAGTATTTT. As protein: CATSQDLGGSDTQYF.

V is TRBV6-1 and J is TRBJ1-2, with D unclear. The CDR3 has 10 residues. Trimming removed 8 bases at V and 5 bases at J, with 6 bases between. The germline CDR1 and CDR2 sequences are MNHNS and SASEGT. The CDR3 is CASLGYGYTF. CDR3 nucleotide sequence: TGTGCCAGCCTAGGTTATGGCTACACCTTC.

The chain carries TRBV11-2 and TRBJ2-2; TRBD1 might be the D (6 bases). Trimming pared 1 base from V and 2 bases from J, leaving 17 bases between. The CDR3 covers 18 residues. Germline assignment: CDR1 SGHAT and CDR2 FQNNGV. CDR3 sequence: CASSLGIWDNSNTGELFF. As DNA, the CDR3 is TGTGCCAGCAGCTTAGGGATTTGGGACAACAGCAACACCGGGGAGCTGTTTTTT.

V and J are TRBV4-1 and TRBJ1-5; tentative D call: TRBD1 (5 bases). The CDR3 runs to 15 residues. Germline V gene sequence: CDR1 MGHRA, CDR2 YSYEKL. Deletions cut 1 base from V and 0 bases from J, with 7 bases between. The CDR3: CASSQGQNSNQPQHF. For the CDR3, the DNA is TGCGCCAGCAGCCAAGGACAGAATAGCAATCAGCCCCAGCATTTT.

This chain uses TRBV5-6 with TRBJ2-1, with D uncertain. Germline V gives CDR1 SGHDT, CDR2 YYEEEE. The CDR3 loop spans 12 amino acids. V was shortened by 1 base and J by 7 bases, with 6 bases between the two germline ends. CDR3 protein: CASSLLGNEQFF. The DNA of the CDR3 is TGTGCCAGCAGCTTGTTGGGGAATGAGCAGTTCTTC. Full variable domain (missing parts from reference TRBV5-6 and TRBJ2-1): DAGVTQSPTHLIKTRGQQVTLRCSPKSGHDTVSWYQQALGQGPQFIFQYYEEEERQRGNFPDRFSGHQFPNYSSELNVNALLLGDSALYLCASSLLGNEQFFGPGTRLTVL.

This chain uses TRBV5-4 with TRBJ2-3, with 10 nucleotides matching TRBD1. This CDR3 is 16 amino acids long. V lost 4 bases, J lost 1 base, and 6 bases stayed unmatched. Germline lookup yields CDR1 SGHNT and CDR2 YYREEE (reference sequence). CDR3 nucleotides: TGTGCCAGCAGCCCCGGGACAGGGGAAGGCACAGATACGCAGTATTTT. Its protein product is CASSPGTGEGTDTQYF.

This clone was seen a few times. This chain uses TRBV5-4 with TRBJ2-2, with D possibly matching TRBD1 (5 bases). The CDR3 has 14 residues. V gave up 4 bases and J gave up 6 bases, with 13 bases separating them. Germline values: CDR1 SGHNT, CDR2 YYREEE (reference sequence). The CDR3 DNA follows: TGTGCCAGCAGCCTCGAGGCAGGGCCCGGGGAGCTGTTTTTT. Translated: CASSLEAGPGELFF.

V gene TRBV20-1 combines with J gene TRBJ2-2, with unresolved D. V was shortened by 3 bases and J by 6 bases, with 5 bases between the two germline ends. There are 11 residues in the CDR3. CDR1 and CDR2 (germline): DFQATT, SNEGSKA (reference sequence). The CDR3 DNA reads TGCAGTGCTAGCCTCGCCGGGGAGCTGTTTTTT. This codes for CSASLAGELFF.

The chain joins TRBV19 to TRBJ1-2, with D hard to call. The CDR3 is 14 amino acids. The V and J ends lost 3 bases and 0 bases respectively, with 8 bases between them. The germline gives CDR1 LNHDA, CDR2 SQIVND (reference sequence). The CDR3 loop reads CASSIAQANYGYTF. In DNA, the CDR3 is TGTGCCAGTAGTATTGCCCAAGCTAACTATGGCTACACCTTC.

The chain carries TRBV6-5 and TRBJ2-5; the D gene is possibly TRBD1 (5 bases). Trimming stripped 10 bases from V and 3 bases from J, with 18 bases between. The CDR3 extends over 14 amino acids. The germline gives CDR1 MNHEY, CDR2 SVGAGI. Here the CDR3 reads CATMDGAAEETQYF. CDR3 bases: TGTGCCACCATGGATGGGGCAGCCGAAGAGACCCAGTACTTC.

CDR3 nucleotide sequence: TGCAGCGTAAACTGGGAGTCCACTGAAGCTTTCTTT. This codes for CSVNWESTEAFF. The chain has TRBV29-1 and TRBJ1-1; D not resolved. The CDR3 runs to 12 residues. V lost 6 bases to trimming and J lost 4 bases, with 12 bases between them. In germline, CDR1 is SQVTM, CDR2 ANQGSEA.

CDR3 DNA sequence: TGTGCCAGCAGCGGGACTAGCGGGACCGTGCCCTACGAGCAGTACTTC. Encoded protein: CASSGTSGTVPYEQYF. The chain couples TRBV9 to TRBJ2-7, with 12 bases identical to TRBD2. From germline, CDR1 is SGDLS and CDR2 YYNGEE. The CDR3 has 16 residues. J lost 2 bases, V lost 3 bases, and 6 bases had no gene match.

This clone was picked up a small number of times. This chain joins TRBV13 and TRBJ2-1, with 11 bases lining up with TRBD1. V lost 3 bases, J lost 6 bases, and 7 bases stayed unmatched. The CDR3 has 16 residues. Looked up from germline, CDR1 is PRHDT and CDR2 is FYEKMQ (reference sequence). This CDR3 is CASSLTGQGDVNEQFF. DNA of the CDR3: TGTGCCAGCAGCTTGACGGGACAGGGGGATGTCAATGAGCAGTTCTTC.

The chain combines TRBV5-1 with TRBJ2-5; D not resolved. The CDR3 sequence is 14 residues long. Germline CDR1 is SGHRS and CDR2 is YFSETQ. Trimming removed 4 bases at V and 7 bases at J, with 17 bases between. The CDR3 here is CASSARLRWGTQYF. CDR3 sequence (DNA): TGCGCCAGCAGCGCCAGACTCCGTTGGGGGACCCAGTACTTC.

The chain has TRBV14 and TRBJ1-1, with D possibly matching TRBD1 (6 bases). There are 15 residues in the CDR3. CDR1 SGHDN and CDR2 FVKESK come from the germline V gene. Deletions cut 4 bases from V and 5 bases from J, with 17 bases between. CDR3 residues: CASSRGRHLGTEAFF. CDR3 DNA sequence: TGTGCCAGCAGCCGGGGGCGACATTTGGGAACTGAAGCTTTCTTT. The entire variable domain, with the rest obtained from reference TRBV14 and TRBJ1-1, is as follows: EAGVTQFPSHSVIEKGQTVTLRCDPISGHDNLYWYRRVMGKEIKFLLHFVKESKQDESGMPNNRFLAERTGGTYSTLKVQPAELEDSGVYFCASSRGRHLGTEAFFGQGTRLTVV.

J is TRBJ2-5 and V is TRBV7-6; D is undetermined. Per the germline V gene, CDR1 is SGHVS and CDR2 is FNYEAQ. V was clipped by 9 bases and J by 6 bases, with 17 bases between them. This CDR3 spans 13 amino acids. The CDR3 here is CASSDFDGQTQYF. The CDR3 DNA reads TGTGCCAGTTCAGACTTCGACGGGCAGACCCAGTACTTC.

The chain carries TRBV6-5 and TRBJ1-1, with unresolved D. Per germline, CDR1 MNHEY and CDR2 SVGAGI. The CDR3 runs to 13 residues. Trimming removed 6 bases at V and 1 base at J, with 9 bases between. This CDR3 reads CASSPRENTEAFF. The DNA of the CDR3 is TGTGCCAGCAGCCCTCGGGAGAACACTGAAGCTTTCTTT.

The V gene is TRBV11-2, the J gene TRBJ1-2, with D hard to call. V was pared by 1 base and J by 2 bases, with 8 bases between. CDR3 length: 14 amino acids. The V gene's germline CDR1 is SGHAT and CDR2 FQNNGV. The CDR3 region has the DNA TGTGCCAGCAGCTTAGGGTACAGCAACTATGGCTACACCTTC. Protein: CASSLGYSNYGYTF.

The V gene is TRBV6-5, the J gene TRBJ1-1; D uncertain. Trimming left V 0 bases short and J 1 base short, with 6 bases between. CDR1 is MNHEY and CDR2 is SVGAGI in the germline V gene. The CDR3 loop spans 14 amino acids. CDR3 nucleotides: TGTGCCAGCAGTTACTCCGACTCGAACACTGAAGCTTTCTTT. Residues: CASSYSDSNTEAFF.

A single count supports this clone. V is TRBV2 and J is TRBJ2-2; TRBD1 matches 9 bases. Trimming at V came to 10 bases and at J to 3 bases, leaving 9 bases not matched to a gene. This CDR3 comprises 15 residues. CDR1 SNHLY and CDR2 FYNNEI come from the germline V gene. The CDR3 DNA reads TGTGCCACAGTGGGGACAGGGCCGTACACCGGGGAGCTGTTTTTT. Its translation: CATVGTGPYTGELFF.

The V call is TRBV11-2, the J call TRBJ2-1, with D perhaps TRBD2 (5 bases). V lost 5 bases to trimming and J lost 4 bases, with 18 bases between them. Germline V CDR1 and CDR2: SGHAT, FQNNGV. This CDR3 spans 16 amino acids. The CDR3 region has the DNA TGTGCCAGCAGCCCCAATGCGGGCCGCCTATACAATGAGCAGTTCTTC. Translating it yields CASSPNAGRLYNEQFF.